A selection of T cell receptor beta chains follows, all from one sample in a study of blood T cell repertoires in COVID-19. Generated by immunoSEQ multiplex PCR, the TCRdb table keeps only in-frame clones and is missing some. The table includes about 520,000 clones, approximately 83% detected once. Sequenced: peripheral blood. The receptors derive from a human donor in a cohort sampled during active COVID-19. CDR3s include the opening cysteine and the closing phenylalanine or tryptophan. D genes are given only for firm matches. Where a row states a size, it is once, few, many or the class of an expanded clone; other rows omit it.

d_call: TRBD1; j_call: TRBJ2-1; clone_size: NA; v_call: TRBV4-2; cdr3_nt: TGTGCCAGCAGCCAGTTCGACAGGGGGAAGATCAATGAGCAGTTCTTC; cdr3_aa: CASSQFDRGKINEQFF
d_call: TRBD1; j_call: TRBJ1-2; clone_size: NA; v_call: TRBV7-3; cdr3_nt: TGTGCCAGCAGCTTACAGGGGGAAGGCTATGGCTACACCTTC; cdr3_aa: CASSLQGEGYGYTF
d_call: TRBD1; j_call: TRBJ2-1; clone_size: NA; v_call: TRBV5-1; cdr3_nt: TGCGCCAGCAGCTTGAGGGACAGCTACTACAATGAGCAGTTCTTC; cdr3_aa: CASSLRDSYYNEQFF
d_call: NA; j_call: TRBJ2-3; clone_size: NA; v_call: TRBV30; cdr3_nt: TGTGCCTGGGGTAACAGGGGGGGCCGAAGGGATACGCAGTATTTT; cdr3_aa: CAWGNRGGRRDTQYF
d_call: TRBD1; j_call: TRBJ2-7; clone_size: NA; v_call: TRBV19; cdr3_nt: TGTGCCAGTAGTATGGCTGGACAGGGTCAGTTCAGACAGTACTTC; cdr3_aa: CASSMAGQGQFRQYF
d_call: NA; j_call: TRBJ1-3; clone_size: once; v_call: TRBV6-2/TRBV6-3; cdr3_nt: TGTGCCAGCAGTTACCCCACAGGGTTCGGAAACACCATATATTTT; cdr3_aa: CASSYPTGFGNTIYF
d_call: TRBD1; j_call: TRBJ1-5; clone_size: NA; v_call: TRBV24-1; cdr3_nt: TGTGCCACCAGTGGGACAGGTAGGAATCAGCCCCAGCATTTT; cdr3_aa: CATSGTGRNQPQHF
d_call: TRBD1; j_call: TRBJ1-5; clone_size: NA; v_call: TRBV6-2/TRBV6-3; cdr3_nt: TGTGCCAGCAGTCAACCGGGACAGCAAAATCAGCCCCAGCATTTT; cdr3_aa: CASSQPGQQNQPQHF
d_call: NA; j_call: TRBJ2-6; clone_size: NA; v_call: TRBV9; cdr3_nt: TGTGCCAGCAGCGTTGGCACAGGGCTCCCACCTGGGGCCAACGTCCTGACTTTC; cdr3_aa: CASSVGTGLPPGANVLTF
d_call: TRBD1; j_call: TRBJ1-4; clone_size: NA; v_call: TRBV5-1; cdr3_nt: TGCGCCAGCAGCTACCCCGGGACAGGGGCCCTGAATGAAAAACTGTTTTTT; cdr3_aa: CASSYPGTGALNEKLFF
d_call: TRBD1; j_call: TRBJ2-2; clone_size: NA; v_call: TRBV4-1; cdr3_nt: TGCGCCAGCGCCCCTGACAGGGTGAACACCGGGGAGCTGTTTTTT; cdr3_aa: CASAPDRVNTGELFF